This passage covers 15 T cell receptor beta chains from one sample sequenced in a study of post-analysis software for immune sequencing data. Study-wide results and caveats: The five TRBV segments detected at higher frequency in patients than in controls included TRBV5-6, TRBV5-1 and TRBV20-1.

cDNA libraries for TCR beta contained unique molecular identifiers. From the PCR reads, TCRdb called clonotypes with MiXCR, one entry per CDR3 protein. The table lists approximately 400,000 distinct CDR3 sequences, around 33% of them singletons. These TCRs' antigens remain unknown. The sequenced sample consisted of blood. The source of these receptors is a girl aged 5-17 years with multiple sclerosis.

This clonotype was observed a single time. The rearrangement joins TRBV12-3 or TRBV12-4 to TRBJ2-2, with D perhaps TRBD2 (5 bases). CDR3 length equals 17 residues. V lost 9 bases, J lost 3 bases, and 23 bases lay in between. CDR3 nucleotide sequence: TGTGCCAGTGGACCCCAAAGGACTCTTAGGGACACCGGGGAGCTGTTTTTT. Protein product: CASGPQRTLRDTGELFF.

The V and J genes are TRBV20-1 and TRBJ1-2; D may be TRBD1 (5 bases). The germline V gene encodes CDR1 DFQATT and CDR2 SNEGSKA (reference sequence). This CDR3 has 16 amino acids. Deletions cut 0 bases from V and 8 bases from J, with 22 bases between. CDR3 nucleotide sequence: TGCAGTGCTAGAGATAAGCGGGACGCCTGGCGGGAGGGCTACACCTTC. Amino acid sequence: CSARDKRDAWREGYTF.

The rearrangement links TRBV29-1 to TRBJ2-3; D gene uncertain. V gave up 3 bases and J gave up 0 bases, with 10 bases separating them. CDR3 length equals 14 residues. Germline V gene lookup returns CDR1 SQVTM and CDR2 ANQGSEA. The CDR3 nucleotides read TGCAGCGTTGATGAGGAAACCAGCACAGATACGCAGTATTTT. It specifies CSVDEETSTDTQYF.

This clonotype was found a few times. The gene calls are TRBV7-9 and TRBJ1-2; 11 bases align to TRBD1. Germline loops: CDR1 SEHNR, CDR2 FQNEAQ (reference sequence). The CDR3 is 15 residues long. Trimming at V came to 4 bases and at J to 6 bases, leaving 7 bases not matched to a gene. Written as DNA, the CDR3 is TGTGCCAGCAGCTCCCTGGACAGGGGGCGAAATGGCTACACCTTC. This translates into CASSSLDRGRNGYTF. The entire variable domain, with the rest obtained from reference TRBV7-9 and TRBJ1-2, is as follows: DTGVSQNPRHKITKRGQNVTFRCDPISEHNRLYWYRQTLGQGPEFLTYFQNEAQLEKSRLLSDRFSAERPKGSFSTLEIQRTEQGDSAMYLCASSSLDRGRNGYTFGSGTRLTVV.

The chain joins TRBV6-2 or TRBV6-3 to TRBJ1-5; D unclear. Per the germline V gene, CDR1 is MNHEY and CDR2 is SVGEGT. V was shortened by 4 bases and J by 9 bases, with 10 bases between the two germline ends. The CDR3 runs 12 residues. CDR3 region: CASSLITGPQHF. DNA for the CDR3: TGTGCCAGCAGTTTGATTACGGGGCCCCAGCATTTT.

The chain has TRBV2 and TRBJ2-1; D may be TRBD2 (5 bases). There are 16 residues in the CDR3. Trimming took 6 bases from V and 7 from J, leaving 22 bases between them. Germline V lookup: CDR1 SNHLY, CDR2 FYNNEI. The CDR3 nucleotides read TGTGCCAGCAGCTTGCGGTCTAGCAGCGGTAGAAATGAGCAGTTCTTC. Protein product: CASSLRSSSGRNEQFF.

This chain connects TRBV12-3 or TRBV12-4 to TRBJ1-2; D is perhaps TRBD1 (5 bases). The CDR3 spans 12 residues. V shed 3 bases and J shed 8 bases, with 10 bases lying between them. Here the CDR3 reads CASSFVGEGYTF. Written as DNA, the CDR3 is TGTGCCAGCAGTTTTGTGGGGGAGGGCTACACCTTC.

CDR3 loop: CASSLPGTGGLPQYF. The CDR3 bases are TGTGCCAGCAGCTTGCCAGGGACAGGGGGCCTCCCGCAGTATTTT. The gene calls are TRBV5-5 and TRBJ2-3, with TRBD1 matching 12 bases. This CDR3 has 15 amino acids. CDR1 SGHKS and CDR2 YYEKEE come from the germline V gene (reference sequence). Losses at the gene ends were 1 base for V and 10 bases for J; bases not matched to a gene: 7.

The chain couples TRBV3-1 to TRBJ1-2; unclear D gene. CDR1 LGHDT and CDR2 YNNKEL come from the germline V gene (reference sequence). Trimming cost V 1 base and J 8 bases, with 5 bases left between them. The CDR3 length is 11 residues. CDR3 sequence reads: CASSQAGGYTF. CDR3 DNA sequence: TGTGCCAGCAGCCAAGCCGGGGGCTACACCTTC.

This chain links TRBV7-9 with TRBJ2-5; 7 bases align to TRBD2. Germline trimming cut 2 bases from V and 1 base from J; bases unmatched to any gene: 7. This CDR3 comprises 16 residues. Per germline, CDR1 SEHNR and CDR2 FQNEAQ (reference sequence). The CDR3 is CASSLYPSGPQETQYF. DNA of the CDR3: TGTGCCAGCAGCTTATACCCTAGCGGTCCCCAAGAGACCCAGTACTTC.

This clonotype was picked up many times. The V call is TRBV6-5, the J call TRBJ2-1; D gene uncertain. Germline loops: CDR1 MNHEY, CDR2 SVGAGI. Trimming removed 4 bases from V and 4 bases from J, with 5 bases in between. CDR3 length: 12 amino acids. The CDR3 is CASSFGYNEQFF. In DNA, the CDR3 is TGTGCCAGCAGTTTCGGATACAATGAGCAGTTCTTC.

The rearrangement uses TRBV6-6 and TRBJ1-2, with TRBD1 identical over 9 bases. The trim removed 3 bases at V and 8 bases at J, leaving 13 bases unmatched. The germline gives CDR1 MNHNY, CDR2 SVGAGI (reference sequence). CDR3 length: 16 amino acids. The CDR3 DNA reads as TGTGCCAGCAGTTATAAGGGGACAGGGTCATCAAACGGCTACACCTTC. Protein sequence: CASSYKGTGSSNGYTF.

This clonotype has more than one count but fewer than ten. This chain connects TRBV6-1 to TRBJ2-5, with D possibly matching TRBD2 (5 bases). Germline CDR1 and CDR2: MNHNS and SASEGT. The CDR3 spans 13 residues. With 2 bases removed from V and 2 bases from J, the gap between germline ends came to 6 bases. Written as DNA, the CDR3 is TGTGCCAGCAGTGAACGAGGGCAAGAGACCCAGTACTTC. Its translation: CASSERGQETQYF.

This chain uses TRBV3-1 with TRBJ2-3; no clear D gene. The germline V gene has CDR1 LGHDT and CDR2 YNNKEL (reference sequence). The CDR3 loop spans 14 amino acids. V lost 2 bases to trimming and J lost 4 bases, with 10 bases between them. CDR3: CASSQLSSADTQYF. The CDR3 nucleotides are TGTGCCAGCAGCCAACTCAGCTCCGCAGATACGCAGTATTTT.

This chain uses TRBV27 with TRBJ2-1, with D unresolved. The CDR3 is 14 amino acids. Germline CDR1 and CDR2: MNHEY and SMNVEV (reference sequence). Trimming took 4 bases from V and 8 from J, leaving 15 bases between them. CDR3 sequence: CASSSKGRRDEQFF. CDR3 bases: TGTGCCAGCAGTTCTAAGGGCCGCCGGGATGAGCAGTTCTTC.